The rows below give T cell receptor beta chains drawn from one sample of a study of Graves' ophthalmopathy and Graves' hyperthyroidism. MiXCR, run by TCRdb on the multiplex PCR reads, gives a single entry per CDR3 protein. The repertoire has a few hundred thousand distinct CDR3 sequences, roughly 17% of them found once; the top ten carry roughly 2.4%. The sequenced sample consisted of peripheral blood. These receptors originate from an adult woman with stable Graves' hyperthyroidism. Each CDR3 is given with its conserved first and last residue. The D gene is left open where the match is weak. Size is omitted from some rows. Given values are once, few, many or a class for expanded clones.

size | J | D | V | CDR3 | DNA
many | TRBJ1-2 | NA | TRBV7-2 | CASSRHRDNLSGYTF | TGTGCCAGCAGCCGTCACCGGGACAACCTATCTGGCTACACCTTC
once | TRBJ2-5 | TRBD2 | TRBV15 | CANSRVPLDSGKETQYF | TGTGCCAACAGCAGAGTCCCCCTTGATAGCGGGAAAGAGACCCAGTACTTC
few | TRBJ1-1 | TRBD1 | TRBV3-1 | CASSQDVRDRVGSFF | TGTGCCAGCAGCCAAGATGTCCGGGACAGGGTCGGATCTTTCTTT
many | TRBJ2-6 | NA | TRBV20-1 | CSARTSTGLGANVLTF | TGCAGTGCTAGGACATCCACAGGGCTTGGGGCCAACGTCCTGACTTTC
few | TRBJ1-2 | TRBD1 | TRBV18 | CASSRDRSAGAYGYTF | TGTGCCAGCTCACGGGACAGATCCGCTGGTGCCTATGGCTACACCTTC
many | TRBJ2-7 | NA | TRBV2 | CACGGPREQYF | TGTGCCTGTGGGGGGCCTCGCGAGCAGTACTTC
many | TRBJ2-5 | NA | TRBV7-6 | CASSPPGQETQYF | TGTGCCAGCAGCCCCCCCGGCCAAGAGACCCAGTACTTC
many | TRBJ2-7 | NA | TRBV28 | CASTPQGLIAYEQYF | TGTGCCAGCACGCCCCAGGGACTGATTGCCTACGAGCAGTACTTC
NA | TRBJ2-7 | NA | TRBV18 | CASSPSIGYEQYF | TGTGCCAGCTCACCGTCGATCGGCTACGAGCAGTACTTC
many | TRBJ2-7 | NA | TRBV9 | CASSVGGDEQYF | TGTGCCAGCAGCGTAGGAGGGGACGAGCAGTACTTC
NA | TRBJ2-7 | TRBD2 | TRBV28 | CASSHGGGEEQYF | TGTGCCAGCAGTCACGGGGGGGGTGAAGAGCAGTACTTC
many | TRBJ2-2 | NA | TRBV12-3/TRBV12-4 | CASSLGRFSPQGPNTGELFF | TGTGCCAGCAGTTTAGGTCGTTTTAGCCCTCAGGGACCGAACACCGGGGAGCTGTTTTTT
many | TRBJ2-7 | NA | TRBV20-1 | CSARDRLASYTLEQYF | TGCAGTGCTAGAGATCGGCTAGCGTCCTACACCCTCGAGCAGTACTTC
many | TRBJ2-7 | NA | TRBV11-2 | CASSFYGAAYEQYF | TGTGCCAGCAGCTTTTATGGCGCAGCTTACGAGCAGTACTTC
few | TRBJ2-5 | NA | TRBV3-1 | CASSKGASLELGEETQYF | TGTGCCAGCAGCAAAGGGGCCTCTCTAGAGCTCGGGGAAGAGACCCAGTACTTC
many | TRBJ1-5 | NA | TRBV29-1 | CSVESGENQPQHF | TGCAGCGTTGAATCAGGGGAGAATCAGCCCCAGCATTTT
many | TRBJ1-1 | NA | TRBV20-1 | CSASQNTEAFF | TGCAGTGCTAGTCAGAACACTGAAGCTTTCTTT
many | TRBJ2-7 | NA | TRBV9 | CASSSGRGNEQYF | TGTGCCAGCAGCTCAGGGAGGGGGAACGAGCAGTACTTC
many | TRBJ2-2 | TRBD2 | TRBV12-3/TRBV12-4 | CASSLGYGSGSGTGELFF | TGTGCCAGCAGTTTAGGTTACGGTAGCGGGAGCGGCACCGGGGAGCTGTTTTTT
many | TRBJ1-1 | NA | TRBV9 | CASSVGATEDKAFF | TGTGCCAGCAGCGTAGGGGCGACGGAGGATAAAGCTTTCTTT
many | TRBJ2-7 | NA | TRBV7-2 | CACITGTSYEQYF | TGTGCCTGCATCACCGGGACCTCCTACGAGCAGTACTTC
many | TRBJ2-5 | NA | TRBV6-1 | CASRPGEMKTQYF | TGTGCCAGCAGGCCAGGGGAGATGAAGACCCAGTACTTC
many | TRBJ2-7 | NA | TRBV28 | CASSLSDGYYEQYF | TGTGCCAGCAGTTTGTCGGACGGATACTACGAGCAGTACTTC
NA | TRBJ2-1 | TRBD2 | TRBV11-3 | CASSLGGLAGNYNEQFF | TGTGCCAGCAGCTTAGGGGGACTAGCGGGGAATTACAATGAGCAGTTCTTC
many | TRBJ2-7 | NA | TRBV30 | CAWAGLSEQYF | TGTGCCTGGGCAGGACTGAGCGAGCAGTACTTC
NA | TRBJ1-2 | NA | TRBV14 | CASSLGTYDGYTF | TGTGCCAGCAGCCTGGGGACGTACGATGGCTACACCTTC
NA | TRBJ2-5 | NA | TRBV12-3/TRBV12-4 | CASSQVGADQETQYF | TGTGCCAGCAGCCAGGTCGGGGCGGACCAAGAGACCCAGTACTTC
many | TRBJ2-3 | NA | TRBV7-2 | CASSPRRTRPDTQYF | TGTGCCAGCAGCCCTAGGCGGACTCGCCCAGATACGCAGTATTTT
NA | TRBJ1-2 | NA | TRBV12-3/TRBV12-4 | CASTPWKSGYTF | TGTGCCAGCACCCCCTGGAAGTCGGGCTACACCTTC
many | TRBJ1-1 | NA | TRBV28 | CASGSAGGSHTEAFF | TGTGCCAGCGGGTCGGCTGGCGGATCGCACACTGAAGCTTTCTTT
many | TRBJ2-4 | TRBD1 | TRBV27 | CASSLGDRVYF | TGTGCCAGCAGTTTAGGAGACAGGGTGTACTTC
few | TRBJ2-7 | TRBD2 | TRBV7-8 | CASSSLSGRAGEQYF | TGTGCCAGCAGCTCCCTTAGCGGGAGGGCGGGAGAGCAGTACTTC
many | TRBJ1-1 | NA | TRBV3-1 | CASSQEGAGGGEAFF | TGTGCCAGCAGCCAAGAGGGGGCCGGGGGGGGTGAAGCTTTCTTT
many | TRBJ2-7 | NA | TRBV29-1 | CSVGGRADSYEQYF | TGCAGCGTTGGTGGGCGGGCGGACTCCTACGAGCAGTACTTC
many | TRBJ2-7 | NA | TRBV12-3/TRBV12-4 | CASSFRVGFNEQYF | TGTGCCAGCAGTTTCAGGGTGGGCTTCAACGAGCAGTACTTC
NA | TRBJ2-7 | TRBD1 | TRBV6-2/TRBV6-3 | CASRETGALEEQYF | TGTGCCAGCAGAGAGACAGGGGCCCTTGAGGAGCAGTACTTC
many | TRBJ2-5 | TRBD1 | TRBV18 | CASSPRTGGTQYF | TGTGCCAGCTCACCGCGGACAGGGGGGACCCAGTACTTC
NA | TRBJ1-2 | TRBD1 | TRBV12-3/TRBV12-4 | CASSPGTAILDYGYTF | TGTGCCAGCAGCCCCGGGACAGCGATCTTAGACTATGGCTACACCTTC
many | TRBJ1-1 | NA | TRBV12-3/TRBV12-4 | CASSLFPSSTNTEAFF | TGTGCCAGCAGTCTCTTCCCCTCCTCTACAAACACTGAAGCTTTCTTT
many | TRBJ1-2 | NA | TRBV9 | CASSVEGANYGYTF | TGTGCCAGCAGCGTGGAGGGGGCTAACTATGGCTACACCTTC
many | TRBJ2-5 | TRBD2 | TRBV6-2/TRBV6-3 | CASVEGLAGDRETQYF | TGTGCCAGCGTAGAGGGACTAGCGGGAGACCGGGAGACCCAGTACTTC
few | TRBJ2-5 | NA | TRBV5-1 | CASSWQPSSETLYF | TGCGCCAGCAGCTGGCAGCCTAGCTCAGAGACCCTGTACTTC
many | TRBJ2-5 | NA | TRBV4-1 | CASSQVMTGDQETQYF | TGCGCCAGCAGCCAAGTCATGACGGGAGACCAAGAGACCCAGTACTTC
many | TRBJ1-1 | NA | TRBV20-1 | CSDTGRLNTEAFF | TGCAGTGATACAGGGAGATTGAACACTGAAGCTTTCTTT
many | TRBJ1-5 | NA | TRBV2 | CASQPNSNQPQHF | TGTGCCAGCCAGCCTAATAGCAATCAGCCCCAGCATTTT